This entry describes one TCR beta chain. The antigen it binds to is not known. Base-call qualities are not available, and no considerably larger clone is one nucleotide away. Additional DNA sequences in this sample encode the identical CDR3. This specimen comes from a study of shared clonotypes between healthy human individuals (TCRdb year 2020). The study in broad terms: The cohort included a few men and a couple of women between 18 and 49 years of age. For each donor, CD4 naive and CD4 memory were each given three plates, CD8 naive was given two plates, and CD8 memory was given one plate. The study deeply sequenced blood TCR repertoires of five healthy adults to estimate repertoire size and the extent of clonotype sharing between individuals. To increase sequencing depth and limit assay-specific biases, TCR repertoire library preparation and sequencing were carried out by different laboratories using diverse techniques. Per donor, leukapheresis produced somewhere between about 0.9 and 9 billion PBMCs.

There are 10 amino acids in the CDR3, from cysteine to phenylalanine inclusive. The only DNA kept is the CDR3, 30 bases in frame from the first base. As encoded in the germline V gene (reference sequence), CDR1 is DFQATT while CDR2 is SNEGSKA. The V and J ends are trimmed by 5 bases and 2 bases, leaving 4 bases between them. Using the deep immunoSEQ assay, TCR CDR3 regions were amplified from genomic DNA by multiplex PCR. For each cell subset, the extracted genomic DNA was distributed evenly across all wells of several immunoSEQ 96-well plates, and each plate served as one replicate. Each replicate PCR for sorted subsets received approximately 220 ng genomic DNA, equal to about 30,000 T cell genomes. Purified libraries were measured with a Qubit 3.0 fluorometer, size-checked on a Bioanalyzer 2100, and measured again with the KAPA Library Quantification kit. Each immunoSEQ 96-well plate was sequenced on its own single-read 150-cycle Illumina NextSeq 550 flow cell. On the authors' methods: Because the immunoSEQ output included only junctional sequences and no quality scores, the filtering could not be the same as the filtering used for full-length reads. To assign V/J genes and CDR3, sequences were annotated using PyIR, a Python wrapper for IgBLAST v1.9, with IMGT germline references. Any read was removed if the V/J assignment was weak (E-value above 1e-6), the CDR3 was missing, or the read contained stop codons, out-of-frame junctions, or ambiguous translated residues. V3J clonotypes were defined as sequences sharing an identical inferred V gene, J gene, and CDR3 amino acid sequence. Percentage overlap between repertoires was calculated by dividing the number of shared unique clonotypes by the size of the smaller repertoire. Three approaches were used to assess repertoire richness: RTK rarefaction, the Chao1 estimator, and Recon v2.1 estimates of unobserved clonotypes. Generation probabilities were computed with OLGA for all TCRbeta clonotypes obtained by the gDNA method from several donors. This is the immuneACCESS table as TCRdb keeps it, with only in-frame sequences that have V and J called. A part of the clones is gone; compared with another copy, unresolved V genes explain less than half, and the rest is unexplained. The V and J calls and clone size were taken over from that table, and D and trimming were inferred from the DNA. In all, the sample holds 2 million or so clones, and roughly 94% of those were seen once. The ten largest clones represent 0.13% of the sample.

Here is what the overall study found, with its caveats: Because the study included a small number of donors, the genetic and exposure-history diversity represented was limited. Pairwise subsampling indicated that sequencing depth was expected to affect the degree of clonotype sharing among donors. Higher generation probabilities were observed for clonotypes shared by all four sorted-subset donors than for non-shared clonotypes. When four donors were compared, the shared fraction of clonotypes was about 5.4% for naive CD4, roughly 3.4% for naive CD8, about 2.5% for memory CD4, and roughly 0.43% for memory CD8. Naive subsets generally had larger estimated clonotype richness than memory subsets did. Sampling was restricted to blood, and TCR repertoires in tissue are likely to differ from TCR repertoires in blood. Rarefaction of sorted-subset datasets indicated incomplete sequencing despite the large sequencing depth.

Donors were healthy HIV-negative adults with no recently reported acute infections or vaccinations. Every donor was a Caucasian adult living in Nashville, Tennessee, USA. CD4+ T cells were enriched through magnetic negative selection, after which naive cells were positively selected on CD45RA and the remaining negative fraction served as the memory subset. Blood was obtained by leukapheresis, after which PBMCs were separated by Ficoll-Histopaque density gradient centrifugation and cryopreserved in liquid nitrogen vapor phase. Analytical flow cytometry was used to check the purity and quantity of each magnetically sorted T cell population. Genomic DNA was isolated from each sorted fraction and quantified by UV absorbance on a Nanodrop 2000c.

This sequence was found in a man aged 18 to 30 in good health. The sequenced sample was naive CD4+ T cells sorted from blood. The cell subset or site label, read with the paper, signifies: CD45RA+ positively selected. The chain is encoded by TRBV20-1 joined to TRBJ2-7, with the D gene too uncertain to name. CDR3 loop: CSAGAYEQYF. In nucleotides, the sequence is TGCAGTGCTGGAGCCTACGAGCAGTACTTC.